This section outlines one T cell receptor (beta chain) sequence together with its context. Its antigen is unidentified. This entry comes from a study of breast tumors, draining lymph nodes, adjacent tissues. Study-wide results and caveats: Tumor and nontumor repertoires were significantly more similar in luminal-like than in basal-like breast cancer. Tumor T cell lymph node origin was a supported hypothesis, not proven. The data were judged consistent with most tumor T cells coming from lymph node and expanding in tumor.

TCRdb re-called the multiplex PCR reads with MiXCR, one entry per CDR3 protein. The sample has some 22,000 distinct CDR3 sequences; roughly two fifths are singletons. The clonotype was recovered from a female donor with breast cancer. Some clones in this sample may be carry-over from other donors' samples. The sample was breast tumor tissue.

The CDR3 DNA reads as TGTGCCAGCAGCTTGATCCGAGATTCACCCCTCCACTTT. Translation gives CASSLIRDSPLHF. This chain uses TRBV5-5 with TRBJ1-6; D remains ambiguous. V was pared by 1 base and J by 8 bases, with 7 bases between. CDR1 is SGHKS, CDR2 YYEKEE, per germline (reference sequence). The CDR3 is 13 amino acids.